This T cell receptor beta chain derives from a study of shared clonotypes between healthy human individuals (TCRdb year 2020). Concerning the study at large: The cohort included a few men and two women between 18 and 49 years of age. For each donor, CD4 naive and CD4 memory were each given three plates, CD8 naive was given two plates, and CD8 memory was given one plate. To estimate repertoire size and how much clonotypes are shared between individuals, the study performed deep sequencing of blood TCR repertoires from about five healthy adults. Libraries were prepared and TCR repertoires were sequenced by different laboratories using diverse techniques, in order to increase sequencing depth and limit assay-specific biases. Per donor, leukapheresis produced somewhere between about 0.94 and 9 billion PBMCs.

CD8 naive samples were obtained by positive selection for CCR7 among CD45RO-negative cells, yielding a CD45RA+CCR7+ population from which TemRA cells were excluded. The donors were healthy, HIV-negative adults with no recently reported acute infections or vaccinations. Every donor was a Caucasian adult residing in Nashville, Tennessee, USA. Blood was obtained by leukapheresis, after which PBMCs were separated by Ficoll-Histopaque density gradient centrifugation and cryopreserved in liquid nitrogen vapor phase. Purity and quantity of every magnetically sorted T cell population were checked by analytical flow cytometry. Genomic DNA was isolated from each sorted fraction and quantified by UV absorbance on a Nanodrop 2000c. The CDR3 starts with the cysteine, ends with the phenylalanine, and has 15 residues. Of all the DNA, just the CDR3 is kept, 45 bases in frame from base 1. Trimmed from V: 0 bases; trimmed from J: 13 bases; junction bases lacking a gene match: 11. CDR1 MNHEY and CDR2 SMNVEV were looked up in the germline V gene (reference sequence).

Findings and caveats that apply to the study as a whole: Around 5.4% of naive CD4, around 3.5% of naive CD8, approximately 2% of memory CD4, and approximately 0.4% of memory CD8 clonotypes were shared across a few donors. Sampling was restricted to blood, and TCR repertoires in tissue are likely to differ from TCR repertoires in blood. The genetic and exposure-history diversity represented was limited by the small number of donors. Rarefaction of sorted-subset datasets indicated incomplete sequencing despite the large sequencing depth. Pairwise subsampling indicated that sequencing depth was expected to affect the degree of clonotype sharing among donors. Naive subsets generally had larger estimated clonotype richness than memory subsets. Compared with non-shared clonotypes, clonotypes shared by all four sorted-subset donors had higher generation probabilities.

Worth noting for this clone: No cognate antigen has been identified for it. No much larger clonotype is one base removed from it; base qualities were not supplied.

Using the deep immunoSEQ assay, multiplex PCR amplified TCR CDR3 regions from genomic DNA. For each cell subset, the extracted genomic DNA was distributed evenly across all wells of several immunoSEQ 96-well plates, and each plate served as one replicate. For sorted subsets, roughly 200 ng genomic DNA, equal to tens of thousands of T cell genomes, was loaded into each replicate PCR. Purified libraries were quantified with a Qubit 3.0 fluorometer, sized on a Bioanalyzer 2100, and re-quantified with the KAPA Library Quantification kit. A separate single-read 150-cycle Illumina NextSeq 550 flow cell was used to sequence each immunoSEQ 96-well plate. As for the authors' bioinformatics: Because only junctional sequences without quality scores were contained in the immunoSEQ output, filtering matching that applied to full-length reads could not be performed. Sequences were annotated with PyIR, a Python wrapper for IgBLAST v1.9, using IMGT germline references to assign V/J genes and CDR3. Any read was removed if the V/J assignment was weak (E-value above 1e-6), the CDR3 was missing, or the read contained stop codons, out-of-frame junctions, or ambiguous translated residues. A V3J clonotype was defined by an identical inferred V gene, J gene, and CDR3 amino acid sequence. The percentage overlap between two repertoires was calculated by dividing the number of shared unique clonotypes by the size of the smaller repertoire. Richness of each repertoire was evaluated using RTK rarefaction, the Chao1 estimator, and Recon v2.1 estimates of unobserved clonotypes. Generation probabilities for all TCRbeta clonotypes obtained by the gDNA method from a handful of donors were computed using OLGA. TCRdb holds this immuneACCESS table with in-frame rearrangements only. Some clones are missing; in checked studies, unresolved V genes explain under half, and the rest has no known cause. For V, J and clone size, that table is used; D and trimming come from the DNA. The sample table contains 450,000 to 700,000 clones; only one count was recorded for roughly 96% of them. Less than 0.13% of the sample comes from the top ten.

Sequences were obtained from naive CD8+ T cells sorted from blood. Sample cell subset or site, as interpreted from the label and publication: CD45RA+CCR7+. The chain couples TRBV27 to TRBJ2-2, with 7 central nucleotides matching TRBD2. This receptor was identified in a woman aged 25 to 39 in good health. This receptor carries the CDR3 CASSLSWGGTEALFF. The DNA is TGTGCCAGCAGTTTATCCTGGGGGGGGACGGAGGCGCTGTTTTTT.